These 25 T cell receptor beta chains were sequenced from one sample in a study of T cell changes during pregnancy in multiple sclerosis. The protocol was immunoSEQ multiplex PCR, while the TCRdb copy is restricted to in-frame clones and leaves out a portion. Here the sample spans roughly 75,000 clones, 75% to 90% being singletons. This specimen was peripheral blood, taken before pregnancy. All receptors derive from a female donor with multiple sclerosis, enrolled in a pregnancy study.

The chain combines TRBV7-9 with TRBJ1-2; D might be TRBD1 (5 bases). CDR1 is SEHNR, CDR2 FQNEAQ, per germline (reference sequence). CDR3 size: 13 residues. V lost 1 base to trimming and J lost 7 bases, with 10 bases between them. The CDR3 coding sequence is TGTGCCAGCAGCTTAGGACAGCAGATTGGCTACACCTTC. As protein: CASSLGQQIGYTF.

The chain is built from TRBV19 and TRBJ1-1; 7 nucleotides align to TRBD1. The CDR3 loop spans 13 amino acids. Losses at the gene ends were 6 bases for V and 9 bases for J; bases not matched to a gene: 10. CDR1 and CDR2 from the germline V gene are LNHDA and SQIVND (reference sequence). The CDR3 DNA is TGTGCCAGTAGCGTCACAGGGGACTCCCAAGCTTTCTTT. Encoded protein: CASSVTGDSQAFF.

The chain couples TRBV7-3 to TRBJ2-5; 7 bases line up with TRBD2. The CDR3 contains 14 residues. Germline CDR1 SGHTA, CDR2 FQGTGA. Trimming took 5 bases from V and 5 from J; bases not matched to a gene: 8. This chain's CDR3 is CASSPRTRWETQYF. The CDR3, as DNA: TGTGCCAGCAGCCCTAGGACTAGGTGGGAGACCCAGTACTTC.

The rearrangement uses TRBV6-1 and TRBJ1-4; D unclear. Looked up from germline, CDR1 is MNHNS and CDR2 is SASEGT. V dropped 2 bases and J dropped 5 bases, with 9 bases sitting between them. There are 14 residues in the CDR3. The chain's CDR3 is CASSEQSENEKLFF. Here the CDR3 DNA reads TGTGCCAGCAGTGAACAGAGCGAGAATGAAAAACTGTTTTTT.

This chain uses TRBV11-1 with TRBJ1-6; the D is unclear. Germline CDR1 is SGHAT and CDR2 is FQDESV (reference sequence). V was clipped by 5 bases and J by 9 bases, with 11 bases between them. The CDR3 totals 13 residues. As DNA, the CDR3 is TGTGCCAGCAGCCGACTGGGTGGTTCACCCCTCCACTTT. Translated, it gives CASSRLGGSPLHF.

The chain links TRBV13 to TRBJ2-2, with 16 bases lining up with TRBD2. The J segment lost 9 bases and the V segment lost 3 bases, leaving 4 bases of the junction unmatched. The CDR3 length is 16 residues. CDR1 and CDR2 from the germline V gene are PRHDT and FYEKMQ (reference sequence). CDR3 residues: CASSLGLAGGTRELFF. The CDR3 DNA sequence: TGTGCCAGCAGCTTGGGACTAGCGGGGGGGACGCGGGAGCTGTTTTTT.

The genes are TRBV11-3 and TRBJ2-1; D remains unclear. Trimming took 1 base from V and 8 from J, leaving 9 bases between them. Per the germline V gene, CDR1 is SGHNT and CDR2 is YENEEA. The CDR3 loop spans 13 amino acids. The CDR3 loop is CASSLGLAYEQFF. CDR3 nucleotide sequence: TGTGCCAGCAGCTTAGGTCTGGCTTATGAGCAGTTCTTC. Filled out from reference TRBV11-3 and TRBJ2-1, the complete variable domain reads EAGVVQSPRYKIIEKKQPVAFWCNPISGHNTLYWYLQNLGQGPELLIRYENEEAVDDSQLPKDRFSAERLKGVDSTLKIQPAELGDSAVYLCASSLGLAYEQFFGPGTRLTVL.

The chain couples TRBV28 to TRBJ2-1, with D tentatively TRBD2 (7 bases). V dropped 2 bases and J dropped 7 bases, with 12 bases sitting between them. Germline V gives CDR1 MDHEN, CDR2 SYDVKM. The CDR3 sequence is 14 residues long. CDR3 in amino acids: CASSLAGARNEQFF. DNA of the CDR3: TGTGCCAGCAGTTTAGCGGGGGCGCGGAATGAGCAGTTCTTC.

The chain joins TRBV19 to TRBJ1-3; D gene unclear. V was pared by 3 bases and J by 0 bases, with 12 bases between. The CDR3 spans 16 residues. Per germline, CDR1 LNHDA and CDR2 SQIVND (reference sequence). The CDR3 spells CASSIEGGYSGNTIYF. The CDR3 DNA follows: TGTGCCAGTAGTATCGAGGGAGGATACTCTGGAAACACCATATATTTT.

The rearrangement joins TRBV9 to TRBJ2-7; D possibly corresponds to TRBD1 (5 bases). The V gene's germline CDR1 is SGDLS and CDR2 YYNGEE. V was clipped by 4 bases and J by 0 bases, with 14 bases between them. The CDR3 has 15 residues. CDR3 nucleotides: TGTGCCAGCAGCCTCAGTGGGGCCAGCTCCTACGAGCAGTACTTC. Its translation is CASSLSGASSYEQYF.

V gene TRBV5-1 combines with J gene TRBJ2-5, with 10 bases lining up with TRBD2. J gave up 6 bases and V 5 bases, and 13 bases lay outside the gene matches. The CDR3 loop spans 16 amino acids. Germline V gene sequence: CDR1 SGHRS, CDR2 YFSETQ. In DNA form, the CDR3 reads TGCGCCAGCAGTGAAAACAGCGGGGGGGGTCTTAAGACCCAGTACTTC. Its translation: CASSENSGGGLKTQYF.

CDR3 amino acids: CASSLSGTGRTYEQYF. The CDR3 nucleotides are TGCGCCAGCAGCCTAAGTGGGACAGGGCGAACCTACGAGCAGTACTTC. The rearrangement links TRBV5-1 to TRBJ2-7; 9 bases map to TRBD1. J was trimmed by 2 bases and V by 4 bases; bases with no gene match: 10. The CDR3 sequence is 16 residues long. Germline assignment: CDR1 SGHRS and CDR2 YFSETQ.

In this sample, this clone turned up once. This sequence joins TRBV18 and TRBJ1-1; a possible D gene is TRBD1 (6 bases). This CDR3 comprises 14 residues. V was pared by 9 bases and J by 1 base, with 15 bases between. Germline V gene data show CDR1 as KGHSH and CDR2 as LQKENI. This CDR3 reads CASSSLQGNTEAFF. The CDR3 DNA follows: TGTGCCAGTTCTTCCTTACAGGGGAACACTGAAGCTTTCTTT.

The chain is built from TRBV4-1 and TRBJ1-2; D is unclear. Deletions cut 3 bases from V and 0 bases from J, with 11 bases between. The V gene's germline CDR1 is MGHRA and CDR2 YSYEKL. The CDR3 runs 15 residues. The CDR3 region is CASSHGRVANYGYTF. CDR3 nucleotide sequence: TGCGCCAGCAGCCATGGGAGGGTAGCTAACTATGGCTACACCTTC.

The chain carries TRBV7-2 and TRBJ1-6; no clear D. Looked up from germline, CDR1 is SGHTA and CDR2 is FQGNSA. The V end lost 1 base, the J end lost 0 bases, and 7 bases lay between the germline ends. CDR3 size: 16 residues. The CDR3 region has the DNA TGTGCCAGCAGCTTAGATATGAGCTCCTATAATTCACCCCTCCACTTT. Protein: CASSLDMSSYNSPLHF.

V and J are TRBV11-1 and TRBJ2-3; 7 nucleotides agree with TRBD1. V was pared by 5 bases and J by 4 bases, with 9 bases of the junction left unmatched. Germline CDR1 and CDR2: SGHAT and FQDESV (reference sequence). The CDR3 has 15 residues. The CDR3 is CASSQTGWKADTQYF. The DNA of the CDR3 is TGTGCCAGCAGCCAGACAGGGTGGAAGGCAGATACGCAGTATTTT.

This rearrangement joins TRBV4-1 to TRBJ1-1; D is perhaps TRBD1 (5 bases). From germline, CDR1 is MGHRA and CDR2 YSYEKL. The length of the CDR3 is 21 residues. Trimming took 1 base from V and 7 from J, leaving 34 bases between them. CDR3 loop: CASSQASRGGREGWNRIEAFF. CDR3 bases: TGCGCCAGCAGCCAAGCCTCAAGGGGCGGGAGGGAAGGGTGGAATCGGATTGAAGCTTTCTTT.

This rearrangement joins TRBV27 to TRBJ1-2; D is possibly TRBD1 (6 bases). CDR3 length equals 15 residues. The germline gives CDR1 MNHEY, CDR2 SMNVEV (reference sequence). V lost 3 bases and J 4 bases, leaving 15 bases between the germline ends. The CDR3 region is CASSFGAMGAYGYTF. For the CDR3, the DNA is TGTGCCAGCAGTTTCGGCGCAATGGGGGCCTATGGCTACACCTTC.

The rearrangement links TRBV7-2 to TRBJ2-5; the match to TRBD2 covers 9 bases. This CDR3 has 14 amino acids. Germline values: CDR1 SGHTA, CDR2 FQGNSA. With V trimmed by 6 bases and J by 5 bases, 7 bases remained unmatched. The CDR3 DNA is TGTGCCAGCAGTTGGAGCGGGGGGACGGAGACCCAGTACTTC. It encodes CASSWSGGTETQYF.

CDR3 in DNA: TGTGCCAGCAGTTTATGGGCAGGGGCCGGGGGGGGCTACACCTTC. Translation gives CASSLWAGAGGGYTF. The chain combines TRBV28 with TRBJ1-2; tentative D call: TRBD1 (6 bases). Trimming removed 0 bases at V and 8 bases at J, with 16 bases between. The CDR3 spans 15 residues. The germline V gene has CDR1 MDHEN and CDR2 SYDVKM.

There are a few counts of this clone. This chain joins TRBV6-1 and TRBJ1-2; 9 nucleotides align to TRBD1. This CDR3 is built from 17 residues. V dropped 0 bases and J dropped 4; count of bases not matched to a gene: 9. CDR1 and CDR2 from the germline V gene are MNHNS and SASEGT. In DNA form, the CDR3 reads TGTGCCAGCAGTGAAGCGTGGACAGGGGACGTTACCTATGGCTACACCTTC. Amino acid sequence: CASSEAWTGDVTYGYTF.

This chain connects TRBV20-1 to TRBJ2-5; maybe TRBD2 (6 bases). V lost 5 bases, J lost 11 bases, and 12 bases lay in between. There are 10 residues in the CDR3. Germline CDR1 DFQATT, CDR2 SNEGSKA (reference sequence). The CDR3 region is CSAAGSPQYF. CDR3 DNA sequence: TGCAGTGCTGCGGGGTCCCCTCAGTACTTC.

The chain has TRBV5-5 and TRBJ2-1, with 9 bases matching TRBD2. Unmatched junction bases numbered 11, after V lost 0 bases and J lost 10 bases. Germline V CDR1 and CDR2: SGHKS, YYEKEE (reference sequence). This CDR3 has 16 residues. The CDR3 protein is CASSLEGRGGLEEQFF. Here the CDR3 DNA reads TGTGCCAGCAGCTTGGAGGGGCGGGGGGGCTTAGAGGAGCAGTTCTTC.

The V and J genes are TRBV20-1 and TRBJ1-2; D gene uncertain. Trimming took 6 bases from V and 4 from J, leaving 6 bases between them. The CDR3 extends over 10 amino acids. The germline V gene encodes CDR1 DFQATT and CDR2 SNEGSKA (reference sequence). In DNA, the CDR3 is TGCAGTGCGCGAATCTATGGCTACACCTTC. Amino acids: CSARIYGYTF.

A note on this clone: The sample contains more than one DNA sequence encoding this CDR3. V usage is TRBV7-9 and J usage is TRBJ2-1; TRBD2 aligns across 10 bases. Germline V gives CDR1 SEHNR, CDR2 FQNEAQ (reference sequence). The J segment lost 4 bases and the V segment lost 2 bases, leaving 5 bases of the junction unmatched. The CDR3 has 16 amino acids. For the CDR3, the DNA is TGTGCCAGCAGCTTATCCCTAGCGGGGGCTTACAATGAGCAGTTCTTC. Translation: CASSLSLAGAYNEQFF. The variable domain in full, completed from reference TRBV7-9 and TRBJ2-1, reads DTGVSQNPRHKITKRGQNVTFRCDPISEHNRLYWYRQTLGQGPEFLTYFQNEAQLEKSRLLSDRFSAERPKGSFSTLEIQRTEQGDSAMYLCASSLSLAGAYNEQFFGPGTRLTVL.